Sequencing of this T cell receptor (beta chain) was carried out in a study of PD-L1 blockade in urothelial cancer. Across the study: About 90% of the 29 patients were men who had bladder-origin urothelial cancer. Patients' prior chemotherapy regimens numbered 0 to 3. Blood yielded a median of around 150,000 T cells per sample.

Generated by immunoSEQ multiplex PCR, the TCRdb table keeps only in-frame clones and is missing some. The table records over 40,000 clones, about 88% of them present only once. The length of the CDR3 is 17 residues. With V trimmed by 3 bases and J by 4 bases, 12 bases remained unmatched. Germline CDR1 reads MGHRA; CDR2 reads YSYEKL. Time point noted: peripheral blood 6 weeks after treatment start. Patients suffered from locally advanced or metastatic urothelial carcinoma. Sequencing used PBMCs, obtained around atezolizumab (anti-PD-L1) treatment. This TCR was recovered from a man between 65 and 85 years old with urothelial cancer. This rearrangement joins TRBV4-1 to TRBJ2-5; TRBD2 matches at 9 bases. CDR3 amino acids: CASSHGRREGRGETQYF. CDR3 sequence (DNA): TGCGCCAGCAGCCATGGTAGGCGGGAGGGCCGCGGAGAGACCCAGTACTTC.